These T cell receptor beta chains were read from a single sample in a study of T cells in Graves' hyperthyroidism and ophthalmopathy. Via MiXCR, TCRdb re-called the multiplex PCR reads, giving one row per CDR3 protein. The sample contains 550,000 to 600,000 distinct CDR3 sequences, around 46% of which appear only once. The source material was peripheral blood or thyroid tissue (not recorded which). The origin of the receptors is an adult woman with Graves' disease, either hyperthyroidism or ophthalmopathy (not recorded which). The CDR3 runs from the conserved cysteine through the conserved F or W. The order of the fields is clone size, J gene, D gene, V gene, CDR3 protein, CDR3 DNA. The D gene is left open where the match is weak. Rows may omit the clone size; those that give it use once, few, many or a size class.

>-|TRBJ1-4|TRBD1|TRBV10-3
CAISATTGGQLFF
TGTGCCATCAGTGCAACGACAGGGGGCCAACTGTTTTTT
>many|TRBJ2-7|TRBD2|TRBV9
CASSVESGLAYEQYF
TGTGCCAGCAGCGTAGAATCGGGACTAGCCTACGAGCAGTACTTC
>many|TRBJ2-5|-|TRBV12-3/TRBV12-4
CASSFEGKKTQYF
TGTGCCAGCAGTTTCGAGGGGAAGAAGACCCAGTACTTC
>few|TRBJ1-1|-|TRBV18
CASSQERDTEAFF
TGTGCCAGCTCACAGGAGCGGGACACTGAAGCTTTCTTT
>-|TRBJ2-7|TRBD1|TRBV7-9
CASSSGQGRNYEQYF
TGTGCCAGCAGCTCAGGACAGGGGAGAAACTACGAGCAGTACTTC
>-|TRBJ1-5|-|TRBV29-1
CSVVGALNQPQHF
TGCAGCGTTGTTGGGGCCCTAAATCAGCCCCAGCATTTT
>-|TRBJ1-6|-|TRBV10-3
CAITAGPDHNSPLHF
TGTGCCATCACGGCAGGGCCCGACCATAATTCACCCCTCCACTTT
>many|TRBJ1-1|TRBD1|TRBV7-9
CASSAIRDSHSFF
TGTGCCAGCAGCGCAATCCGGGACAGCCATTCTTTCTTT
>-|TRBJ1-6|TRBD1|TRBV7-8
CASSLAGQGASPLHF
TGTGCCAGCAGCTTAGCAGGACAGGGGGCTTCACCCCTCCACTTT
>-|TRBJ1-5|TRBD1|TRBV2
CASHGAGTGSGHQPQHF
TGTGCCAGCCATGGCGCAGGGACAGGAAGTGGTCATCAGCCCCAGCATTTT
>-|TRBJ1-5|TRBD1|TRBV11-1
CASSLVPGTGVGPQHF
TGTGCCAGCAGCTTAGTACCCGGGACAGGGGTAGGCCCCCAGCATTTT
>-|TRBJ1-5|TRBD1|TRBV15
CATKTGIQPQHF
TGTGCCACGAAGACAGGGATTCAGCCCCAGCATTTT
>many|TRBJ1-1|-|TRBV5-1
CASSSTDGGNTEAFF
TGCGCCAGCAGCTCAACAGACGGGGGGAACACTGAAGCTTTCTTT
>-|TRBJ2-7|-|TRBV12-3/TRBV12-4
CASSSAGYSYEQYF
TGTGCCAGCAGCTCCGCGGGATACTCCTACGAGCAGTACTTC
>once|TRBJ1-1|-|TRBV7-2
CASSPTRTNTEAFF
TGTGCCAGCAGCCCCACCCGCACAAACACTGAAGCTTTCTTT
>many|TRBJ2-5|TRBD2|TRBV5-5
CASSSFRAREGRETQYF
TGTGCCAGCAGCTCGTTTCGGGCGCGGGAGGGCCGGGAGACCCAGTACTTC
>many|TRBJ2-2|-|TRBV5-1
CASSLGPGGRPGELFF
TGCGCCAGCAGCTTAGGGCCCGGGGGGCGTCCCGGGGAGCTGTTTTTT
>many|TRBJ1-2|-|TRBV5-1
CASSLVSSNYGYTF
TGCGCCAGCAGCTTGGTCTCCAGCAACTATGGCTACACCTTC
>-|TRBJ2-2|TRBD1|TRBV5-6
CASSLVDRHTGELFF
TGTGCCAGCAGCTTGGTGGACAGGCACACCGGGGAGCTGTTTTTT
>-|TRBJ2-6|-|TRBV12-3/TRBV12-4
CASSNSPGTGSNVLTF
TGTGCCAGCAGTAACTCCCCCGGGACGGGGTCCAACGTCCTGACTTTC